A single sample is the source of the 22 T cell receptor beta chains below, sequenced in a study of cytomegalovirus exposure and HLA in healthy donors. PCR was performed using 60 Vbeta and 13 Jbeta primers. The assay was immunoSEQ multiplex PCR, and TCRdb's table has in-frame clones only and misses some. Counted here are around 170,000 clones, roughly 77% occurring once; the ten biggest clones make up 1%. Sequenced sample: PBMCs. These receptors all stem from a woman in her forties or fifties in good health and CMV-seropositive.

The rearrangement links TRBV28 to TRBJ1-2, with D perhaps matching TRBD1 (5 bases). Looked up from germline, CDR1 is MDHEN and CDR2 is SYDVKM. The CDR3 is made up of 14 amino acids. V was trimmed by 5 bases and J by 7 bases, leaving 17 bases between them. The CDR3 DNA reads as TGTGCCAGCAGTACAAACACCCAGGGTTCTGGCTACACCTTC. This translates into CASSTNTQGSGYTF.

The CDR3, as DNA: TGTGCCACCAGCAGGGAGACAGGGGTCCTCAACTATGGCTACACCTTC. Translating it yields CATSRETGVLNYGYTF. The V call is TRBV15, the J call TRBJ1-2; TRBD1 matches at 8 bases. Germline V gives CDR1 LNHNV, CDR2 YYDKDF (reference sequence). The CDR3 has 16 amino acids. With 3 bases clipped from V and 2 bases from J, the junction kept 8 bases outside the gene matches.

This sequence joins TRBV5-1 and TRBJ2-5, with a weak D call TRBD1 (5 bases). Germline loops: CDR1 SGHRS, CDR2 YFSETQ. With 2 bases removed from V and 2 bases from J, the gap between germline ends came to 13 bases. The CDR3 has 15 amino acids. The DNA for the CDR3 is TGCGCCAGCAGCTTTATACAGGACCAACAAGAGACCCAGTACTTC. Protein: CASSFIQDQQETQYF.

The gene calls are TRBV6-6 and TRBJ2-7; 7 bases agree with TRBD1. The CDR3 totals 15 residues. Per the germline V gene, CDR1 is MNHNY and CDR2 is SVGAGI (reference sequence). V shed 2 bases, J shed 0 bases, and the junction held 4 bases outside the gene matches. This chain's CDR3 is CASSYGTAYSYEQYF. CDR3 nucleotides: TGTGCCAGCAGTTACGGGACAGCCTACTCCTACGAGCAGTACTTC.

This clone was detected a few times. The V and J genes are TRBV30 and TRBJ1-2, with a tentative D call TRBD1 (6 bases). Trimming stripped 4 bases from V and 9 bases from J, with 15 bases between. This CDR3 spans 12 amino acids. Germline assignment: CDR1 GTSNPN and CDR2 SVGIG (reference sequence). In nucleotides, the CDR3 is TGTGCCTGGATACTTCAGGGGCGAAGCTACACCTTC. Translation gives CAWILQGRSYTF. Looking up the rest from reference TRBV30 and TRBJ1-2 gives the full variable domain: SQTIHQWPATLVQPVGSPLSLECTVEGTSNPNLYWYRQAAGRGLQLLFYSVGIGQISSEVPQNLSASRPQDRQFILSSKKLLLSDSGFYLCAWILQGRSYTFGSGTRLTVV.

The chain employs TRBV5-1 and TRBJ1-1, with D unclear. In germline, CDR1 is SGHRS, CDR2 YFSETQ. V lost 8 bases to trimming and J lost 1 base, with 21 bases between them. The CDR3 runs 16 residues. CDR3 residues: CASTTPLGVGNTEAFF. Written as DNA, the CDR3 is TGCGCCAGTACGACCCCTTTGGGAGTGGGGAACACTGAAGCTTTCTTT.

V and J are TRBV27 and TRBJ1-2; 9 nucleotides align to TRBD1. V dropped 5 bases and J dropped 1; count of bases not matched to a gene: 11. The CDR3 extends over 17 amino acids. Germline CDR1 MNHEY, CDR2 SMNVEV (reference sequence). CDR3 in DNA: TGTGCCAGCAGTGATGGGACAGGGTTGGGGAATAACTATGGCTACACCTTC. It codes for CASSDGTGLGNNYGYTF.

V gene TRBV7-9 combines with J gene TRBJ1-6; 9 bases are a match to TRBD1. V gave up 2 bases and J gave up 8 bases; unmatched junction bases: 4. There are 15 residues in the CDR3. Germline V gene data show CDR1 as SEHNR and CDR2 as FQNEAQ (reference sequence). The CDR3 spells CASSLLQGADSPLHF. Here the CDR3 DNA reads TGTGCCAGCAGCTTACTACAGGGGGCAGATTCACCCCTCCACTTT.

This clone came up once. The rearrangement links TRBV15 to TRBJ1-4; no definite D call. This CDR3 has 15 amino acids. Germline assignment: CDR1 LNHNV and CDR2 YYDKDF (reference sequence). V gave up 0 bases and J gave up 4 bases, with 9 bases separating them. CDR3 sequence: CATSRDPQFNEKLFF. The DNA for the CDR3 is TGTGCCACCAGCAGAGATCCCCAGTTTAATGAAAAACTGTTTTTT.

This chain links TRBV28 with TRBJ2-7; 9 positions match TRBD1. Per germline, CDR1 MDHEN and CDR2 SYDVKM. Trimming took 7 bases from V and 2 from J; bases not matched to a gene: 9. The length of the CDR3 is 15 residues. The CDR3 is CASTSGGTGPYEQYF. The CDR3 coding sequence is TGTGCCAGCACCAGCGGAGGGACAGGGCCCTACGAGCAGTACTTC.

This clone was counted between two and nine times. V is TRBV7-9 and J is TRBJ1-3; 10 bases agree with TRBD1. Germline V gene sequence: CDR1 SEHNR, CDR2 FQNEAQ (reference sequence). The CDR3 extends over 13 amino acids. The CDR3, as DNA: TGTTCCGTCCGGGACAGGGGAAGAAACACCATATATTTT. Amino acid sequence: CSVRDRGRNTIYF.

V is TRBV29-1 and J is TRBJ2-7; 8 bases agree with TRBD1. This CDR3 comprises 13 residues. V shed 4 bases and J 6 bases; nucleotides not matched to a gene: 8. Germline assignment: CDR1 SQVTM and CDR2 ANQGSEA. The CDR3 sequence: CSVGGTGGGEQYF. The CDR3 region has the DNA TGCAGCGTTGGTGGGACAGGTGGCGGCGAGCAGTACTTC.

The chain uses TRBV27 and TRBJ1-1; tentatively, D is TRBD1 (5 bases). The germline gives CDR1 MNHEY, CDR2 SMNVEV (reference sequence). Trimming removed 7 bases at V and 2 bases at J, with 20 bases between. This CDR3 contains 16 residues. CDR3 nucleotide sequence: TGTGCCAGCAAATCGGGCAGGGTGGCGGCTAACACTGAAGCTTTCTTT. Its protein product is CASKSGRVAANTEAFF.

This sequence joins TRBV5-1 and TRBJ2-4; 16 positions match TRBD2. V was clipped by 3 bases and J by 6 bases; unmatched bases: 12. Germline assignment: CDR1 SGHRS and CDR2 YFSETQ. This CDR3 is 19 amino acids long. CDR3: CASSWGTSGRASLRNIQYF. CDR3 nucleotides: TGCGCCAGCAGCTGGGGGACTAGCGGGAGGGCCTCGCTAAGAAACATTCAGTACTTC.

This clone has just a few counts. This chain uses TRBV20-1 with TRBJ1-1; D remains ambiguous. Germline CDR1 is DFQATT and CDR2 is SNEGSKA (reference sequence). V lost 8 bases, J lost 6 bases, and 13 bases lay in between. This CDR3 has 11 residues. The CDR3 reads CSPGERAEAFF. The DNA for the CDR3 is TGCAGTCCCGGAGAGAGAGCTGAAGCTTTCTTT.

This chain uses TRBV19 with TRBJ1-2; D not certain. The V end lost 0 bases, the J end lost 2 bases, and 13 bases lay between the germline ends. The CDR3 contains 16 residues. Germline V gives CDR1 LNHDA, CDR2 SQIVND (reference sequence). The CDR3 reads CASSIDFEGWNYGYTF. The DNA for the CDR3 is TGTGCCAGTAGTATAGACTTTGAGGGATGGAACTATGGCTACACCTTC.

This chain links TRBV9 with TRBJ2-5; possibly TRBD1 for D (6 bases). Germline CDR1 is SGDLS and CDR2 is YYNGEE. This CDR3 comprises 15 residues. The ends were cut back, 0 bases at V and 3 bases at J, with 12 bases in the middle. CDR3 amino acids: CASSVGEGTKETQYF. CDR3 DNA: TGTGCCAGCAGCGTAGGTGAGGGGACAAAAGAGACCCAGTACTTC.

The J gene is TRBJ1-1, the V gene TRBV7-9; tentatively, D is TRBD1 (6 bases). Germline loops: CDR1 SEHNR, CDR2 FQNEAQ (reference sequence). The germline V and J ends were trimmed by 5 bases and 0 bases, with 13 bases remaining between them. This CDR3 has 15 residues. In nucleotides, the CDR3 is TGTGCCAGCAGCCCCAGGGGCAACATGAACACTGAAGCTTTCTTT. This translates into CASSPRGNMNTEAFF.

The rearrangement links TRBV7-2 to TRBJ1-4; 7 bases are shared with TRBD1. Looked up from germline, CDR1 is SGHTA and CDR2 is FQGNSA. The CDR3 extends over 15 amino acids. Trimming cost V 1 base and J 7 bases; bases outside gene matches: 6. The CDR3 sequence: CASSLVGGQFEKLFF. In DNA, the CDR3 is TGTGCCAGCAGCTTAGTAGGGGGACAGTTTGAAAAACTGTTTTTT. Together with reference TRBV7-2 and TRBJ1-4, the CDR3 gives the full variable domain: GAGVSQSPSNKVTEKGKDVELRCDPISGHTALYWYRQSLGQGLEFLIYFQGNSAPDKSGLPSDRFSAERTGGSVSTLTIQRTQQEDSAVYLCASSLVGGQFEKLFFGSGTQLSVL.

This chain uses TRBV6-1 with TRBJ1-6; tentatively, D is TRBD1 (5 bases). The germline CDR1 and CDR2 sequences are MNHNS and SASEGT. The CDR3 consists of 17 residues. V dropped 2 bases and J dropped 0 bases, with 11 bases sitting between them. This CDR3 is CASSELGGYSYNSPLHF. In DNA, the CDR3 is TGTGCCAGCAGTGAATTGGGGGGTTACTCCTATAATTCACCCCTCCACTTT.

The V call is TRBV5-6, the J call TRBJ2-5; a possible D gene is TRBD2 (5 bases). The end of the DNA is better explained by TRBJ2-7, so the J call may be wrong. Germline-derived CDR1 and CDR2 are SGHDT and YYEEEE. This CDR3 spans 13 amino acids. The DNA for the CDR3 is TGTGCCAGCAGCCGGACTGGCTACTACGAGCAGTACTTC. It encodes CASSRTGYYEQYF.

The V and J genes are TRBV11-2 and TRBJ1-1; perhaps TRBD1 as D (6 bases). Germline CDR1 reads SGHAT; CDR2 reads FQNNGV. The CDR3 loop spans 15 amino acids. V was shortened by 3 bases and J by 6 bases, with 17 bases between the two germline ends. CDR3 in amino acids: CASSLTIGGYAEAFF. The CDR3 DNA follows: TGTGCCAGCAGCTTGACAATAGGGGGTTATGCTGAAGCTTTCTTT.